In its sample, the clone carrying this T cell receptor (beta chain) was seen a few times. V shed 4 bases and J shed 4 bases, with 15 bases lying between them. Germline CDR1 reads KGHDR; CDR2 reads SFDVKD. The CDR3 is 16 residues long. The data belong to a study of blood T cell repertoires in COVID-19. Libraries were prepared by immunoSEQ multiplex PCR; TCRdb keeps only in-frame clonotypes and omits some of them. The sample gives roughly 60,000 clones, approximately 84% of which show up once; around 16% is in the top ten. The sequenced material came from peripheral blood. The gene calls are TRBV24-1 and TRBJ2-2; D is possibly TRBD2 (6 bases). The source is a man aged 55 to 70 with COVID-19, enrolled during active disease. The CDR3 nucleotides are TGTGCCACCAGTGAGCTCACACCCGGGGGCACCGGGGAGCTGTTTTTT. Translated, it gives CATSELTPGGTGELFF.